The 27 T cell receptor beta chains below come from one sample, sequenced in a study of graft-versus-host responses after intestinal transplantation. Some clones are missing from TCRdb's copy, which holds only in-frame ones; the method was immunoSEQ multiplex PCR. This sample yields more than 50,000 clones, of which around 90% are seen a single time; around 1.7% belongs to the top ten. The graft tissue was processed, and this released both intraepithelial and lamina propria lymphocytes. Sequencing was performed on ileum tissue, taken more than 350 days after transplant. The receptors derive from a human patient who received an intestinal transplant, so some T cells may come from the graft donor.

The rearrangement links TRBV7-2 to TRBJ1-4; 9 nucleotides line up with TRBD1. V was pared by 3 bases and J by 8 bases, with 4 bases of the junction left unmatched. Germline CDR1 and CDR2: SGHTA and FQGNSA. The CDR3 sequence is 14 residues long. The CDR3 protein is CASSFGTGREKLFF. CDR3 coding DNA: TGTGCCAGCAGCTTCGGGACAGGGAGGGAAAAACTGTTTTTT. Based on the CDR3 plus reference TRBV7-2 and TRBJ1-4, the full variable domain is GAGVSQSPSNKVTEKGKDVELRCDPISGHTALYWYRQSLGQGLEFLIYFQGNSAPDKSGLPSDRFSAERTGGSVSTLTIQRTQQEDSAVYLCASSFGTGREKLFFGSGTQLSVL.

This chain joins TRBV5-5 and TRBJ1-1; D not certain. The ends were cut back, 1 base at V and 5 bases at J, with 6 bases in the middle. Per the germline V gene, CDR1 is SGHKS and CDR2 is YYEKEE (reference sequence). The CDR3 contains 12 residues. Here the CDR3 reads CASSLKGTEAFF. CDR3 in DNA: TGTGCCAGCAGCTTGAAAGGAACTGAAGCTTTCTTT.

The chain carries TRBV9 and TRBJ2-7; 7 bases map to TRBD1. CDR1 SGDLS and CDR2 YYNGEE come from the germline V gene. The CDR3 contains 13 residues. Trimming removed 3 bases from V and 4 bases from J; junction bases left unmatched: 4. The CDR3 region is CASSAPGQYEQYF. As DNA, the CDR3 is TGTGCCAGCAGCGCCCCGGGACAGTACGAGCAGTACTTC. The variable domain in full, with the rest retrieved from reference TRBV9 and TRBJ2-7, is DSGVTQTPKHLITATGQRVTLRCSPRSGDLSVYWYQQSLDQGLQFLIQYYNGEERAKGNILERFSAQQFPDLHSELNLSSLELGDSALYFCASSAPGQYEQYFGPGTRLTVT.

The gene calls are TRBV11-2 and TRBJ2-7; unclear D gene. Germline V CDR1 and CDR2: SGHAT, FQNNGV. This CDR3 is built from 12 residues. Trimming cost V 2 bases and J 9 bases, with 11 bases left between them. The CDR3, as DNA: TGTGCCAGCAGCTTATGGTCGCAGGTGCAGTACTTC. It translates to CASSLWSQVQYF.

The rearrangement joins TRBV5-1 to TRBJ1-2; D is unresolved. The CDR3 runs 17 residues. The germline V gene has CDR1 SGHRS and CDR2 YFSETQ. Trimming left V 1 base short and J 4 bases short, with 20 bases between. In nucleotides, the CDR3 is TGCGCCAGCAGCTTGTCGGGGTTTGGGTTAACCGCCTATGGCTACACCTTC. Its protein is CASSLSGFGLTAYGYTF.

The chain has TRBV11-2 and TRBJ2-7; D remains ambiguous. The CDR3 is 13 amino acids. From germline, CDR1 is SGHAT and CDR2 FQNNGV. With 1 base removed from V and 2 bases from J, the gap between germline ends came to 6 bases. The CDR3 loop is CASSLGGPYEQYF. The CDR3 bases are TGTGCCAGCAGCTTAGGCGGACCCTACGAGCAGTACTTC.

This sequence joins TRBV19 and TRBJ2-7; D is unresolved. Germline lookup yields CDR1 LNHDA and CDR2 SQIVND (reference sequence). Trimming left V 4 bases short and J 6 bases short, with 16 bases between. The CDR3 is made up of 14 amino acids. This CDR3 reads CASSNRVSAAEQYF. The CDR3 bases are TGTGCCAGTAGTAACCGGGTCAGCGCCGCCGAGCAGTACTTC.

Remarks on this clone: This could be a read error, since a much larger clone is one nucleotide away. This same CDR3 is encoded by further DNA sequences in the sample. The genes are TRBV9 and TRBJ1-4, with 7 nucleotides matching TRBD1. Trimming cost V 5 bases and J 4 bases; bases outside gene matches: 8. This CDR3 has 15 residues. Germline V gives CDR1 SGDLS, CDR2 YYNGEE. The CDR3 nucleotides read TGTGCCAGCAGTCCCAGACAGGGAGGTAATGAAAAACTGTTTTTT. Encoded protein: CASSPRQGGNEKLFF. The full variable domain, with the rest looked up from reference TRBV9 and TRBJ1-4, is DSGVTQTPKHLITATGQRVTLRCSPRSGDLSVYWYQQSLDQGLQFLIQYYNGEERAKGNILERFSAQQFPDLHSELNLSSLELGDSALYFCASSPRQGGNEKLFFGSGTQLSVL.

The CDR3 is CASRHNYGYTF. The CDR3 DNA sequence: TGCGCCAGCAGGCATAACTATGGCTACACCTTC. This rearrangement joins TRBV4-1 to TRBJ1-2; unclear D gene. Trimming shortened V by 6 bases and J by 1 base, and 3 bases separated the two germline ends. The CDR3 is 11 amino acids. Germline values: CDR1 MGHRA, CDR2 YSYEKL.

The gene calls are TRBV5-6 and TRBJ2-6; 7 nucleotides match TRBD1. Germline loops: CDR1 SGHDT, CDR2 YYEEEE. The CDR3 extends over 18 amino acids. The trim removed 0 bases at V and 2 bases at J, leaving 8 bases unmatched. CDR3 DNA sequence: TGTGCCAGCAGCTTGGCTGGGACAGAATTAACTGGGGCCAACGTCCTGACTTTC. It translates to CASSLAGTELTGANVLTF.

This chain uses TRBV6-4 with TRBJ2-1, with 10 bases matching TRBD1. Germline loops: CDR1 MRHNA, CDR2 SNTAGT. V lost 3 bases, J lost 7 bases, and 3 bases stayed unmatched. This CDR3 has 14 amino acids. CDR3 DNA: TGTGCCAGCAGTGAAGGGACAGGGGAAAATGAGCAGTTCTTC. Its translation is CASSEGTGENEQFF.

The chain is built from TRBV13 and TRBJ2-7; D gene ambiguous. From germline, CDR1 is PRHDT and CDR2 FYEKMQ (reference sequence). This CDR3 is 12 amino acids long. V lost 4 bases to trimming and J lost 4 bases, with 8 bases between them. CDR3 residues: CASSSQTYEQYF. The CDR3 DNA reads TGTGCCAGCAGCTCCCAAACTTACGAGCAGTACTTC.

The rearrangement joins TRBV9 to TRBJ2-7, with a tentative D call TRBD1 (6 bases). Germline V gene sequence: CDR1 SGDLS, CDR2 YYNGEE. There are 14 residues in the CDR3. Trimming removed 4 bases from V and 0 bases from J, with 11 bases in between. CDR3 in amino acids: CASSSSGDSYEQYF. The CDR3 bases are TGTGCCAGCAGCTCATCAGGGGACTCCTACGAGCAGTACTTC.

V usage is TRBV9 and J usage is TRBJ2-2; D uncertain. Deletions cut 4 bases from V and 5 bases from J, with 3 bases between. The germline V gene encodes CDR1 SGDLS and CDR2 YYNGEE. The CDR3 has 11 amino acids. The CDR3 nucleotides read TGTGCCAGCAGCAGGACCGGGGAGCTGTTTTTT. Protein: CASSRTGELFF.

V and J are TRBV4-1 and TRBJ2-7, with 7 nucleotides matching TRBD2. J was trimmed by 2 bases and V by 2 bases; bases with no gene match: 3. The CDR3 covers 14 residues. Germline CDR1 MGHRA, CDR2 YSYEKL. The CDR3 region has the DNA TGCGCCAGCAGCCAATTGGGGGGGGCCTACGAGCAGTACTTC. As protein: CASSQLGGAYEQYF.

The J gene is TRBJ1-5, the V gene TRBV28, with D hard to call. This CDR3 region has 15 residues. The germline V and J ends were trimmed by 5 bases and 3 bases, with 14 bases remaining between them. Germline V gene data show CDR1 as MDHEN and CDR2 as SYDVKM. CDR3 region: CASSHPSGYNQPQHF. The CDR3 DNA reads as TGTGCCAGCAGTCACCCCTCGGGGTACAATCAGCCCCAGCATTTT.

This sequence joins TRBV18 and TRBJ2-7; TRBD1 might be the D (6 bases). V lost 2 bases, J lost 3 bases, and 17 bases lay in between. Per germline, CDR1 KGHSH and CDR2 LQKENI. There are 16 residues in the CDR3. The CDR3 DNA sequence: TGTGCCAGCTCACCAGGGGTAGAGGGGGTCTACTACGAGCAGTACTTC. Amino acid sequence: CASSPGVEGVYYEQYF.

V gene TRBV2 combines with J gene TRBJ1-5; D remains ambiguous. Trimming cost V 4 bases and J 0 bases, with 7 bases left between them. The CDR3 runs 14 residues. The germline V gene has CDR1 SNHLY and CDR2 FYNNEI. CDR3 in amino acids: CASSAGDSNQPQHF. The CDR3 region has the DNA TGTGCCAGCAGTGCTGGGGATAGCAATCAGCCCCAGCATTTT.

This clone occurred a few times. This chain connects TRBV27 to TRBJ1-2; 8 bases align to TRBD1. With 8 bases clipped from V and 6 bases from J, the junction kept 11 bases outside the gene matches. This CDR3 contains 14 residues. Germline-derived CDR1 and CDR2 are MNHEY and SMNVEV (reference sequence). The CDR3 here is CASGADTGGNGYTF. Here the CDR3 DNA reads TGTGCCAGCGGAGCAGACACAGGGGGTAATGGCTACACCTTC.

This chain joins TRBV2 and TRBJ2-2; D ambiguous. The ends were cut back, 5 bases at V and 0 bases at J, with 10 bases in the middle. Germline lookup yields CDR1 SNHLY and CDR2 FYNNEI. The CDR3 is 15 residues long. CDR3 in DNA: TGTGCCAGCAGTCTCCTACATCCGAACACCGGGGAGCTGTTTTTT. Translation gives CASSLLHPNTGELFF.

The J gene is TRBJ1-5, the V gene TRBV4-2; no clear D. CDR3 length: 14 amino acids. CDR1 and CDR2 from the germline V gene are LGHNA and YNFKEQ. The V and J ends lost 0 bases and 6 bases respectively, with 9 bases between them. For the CDR3, the DNA is TGTGCCAGCAGCCAAGATATCACAGCTCAGCCCCAGCATTTT. It yields the protein CASSQDITAQPQHF.

This clone has more than one count but fewer than ten. The J gene is TRBJ1-1, the V gene TRBV18, with D possibly matching TRBD1 (5 bases). V lost 4 bases and J 0 bases, leaving 9 bases between the germline ends. The CDR3 sequence is 14 residues long. CDR1 is KGHSH and CDR2 is LQKENI in the germline V gene. The CDR3, as DNA: TGTGCCAGCTCACAATCCAGGGTGAACACTGAAGCTTTCTTT. Its translation: CASSQSRVNTEAFF.

There are a few counts of this clone. The junction and the germline gene differ at one end; a read error may be behind it. The chain has TRBV7-7 and TRBJ1-3; a possible D gene is TRBD1 (5 bases). CDR3 length equals 15 residues. The germline V gene encodes CDR1 SSHAT and CDR2 FNYEAQ (reference sequence). In DNA form, the CDR3 reads TGTGCTAGCAGCTTGAGGGAAGGGGCTGGAAACACCATATATTTT. This gives the protein CASSLREGAGNTIYF.

The chain combines TRBV28 with TRBJ2-6; D call uncertain. Germline assignment: CDR1 MDHEN and CDR2 SYDVKM. V was clipped by 8 bases and J by 2 bases, with 10 bases between them. The CDR3 contains 14 residues. In DNA, the CDR3 is TGTGCCAGCCGTTGGACCGCTGGGGCCAACGTCCTGACTTTC. It specifies CASRWTAGANVLTF.

CDR3 in amino acids: CASSLVTGSVYGYTF. The CDR3 DNA reads TGTGCCAGCAGCTTGGTCACCGGGTCCGTCTATGGCTACACCTTC. This chain uses TRBV11-2 with TRBJ1-2; D unclear. V was shortened by 3 bases and J by 4 bases, with 15 bases between the two germline ends. Germline V CDR1 and CDR2: SGHAT, FQNNGV. The length of the CDR3 is 15 residues.

The V call is TRBV15, the J call TRBJ1-1; a possible D gene is TRBD1 (6 bases). V was clipped by 0 bases and J by 3 bases, with 20 bases between them. The germline V gene encodes CDR1 LNHNV and CDR2 YYDKDF (reference sequence). The CDR3 sequence is 18 residues long. The DNA for the CDR3 is TGTGCCACCAGCAGAGATTTGAGGGGGGGCCGTGGGGACACTGAAGCTTTCTTT. This gives the protein CATSRDLRGGRGDTEAFF.

The chain recombines TRBV5-6 with TRBJ2-7; tentatively, D is TRBD2 (5 bases). The V end lost 3 bases, the J end lost 7 bases, and 20 bases lay between the germline ends. Germline assignment: CDR1 SGHDT and CDR2 YYEEEE. The CDR3 is 15 amino acids. Written as DNA, the CDR3 is TGTGCCAGCAGCTCGCGTTGGATTTTCCGGAGGGAGCAGTACTTC. Translated: CASSSRWIFRREQYF.